This T cell receptor (beta chain) was found in a study of T cells in Graves' hyperthyroidism and ophthalmopathy. The CDR3 covers 15 residues. CDR1 and CDR2 (germline): MNHNS, SASEGT. V was pared by 1 base and J by 7 bases, with 14 bases between. In its sample, this clonotype was seen many times. The investigators amplified TCR beta CDR3 regions from RNA transcripts. RT-PCR in the first round (using the HTBI primer set) targeted the TCR CDR3. TCRdb ran MiXCR on the multiplex PCR reads and lists one entry per CDR3 protein. The data hold some 620,000 distinct CDR3 sequences, with about a sixth observed a single time.

The gene calls are TRBV6-1 and TRBJ2-1, with D perhaps TRBD2 (7 bases). The sequence was collected from a woman in her 30s with Graves' hyperthyroidism. What was sequenced was blood. CDR3 in DNA: TGTGCCAGCAGTGAAGTAGGGGGAGGGCGGAATGAGCAGTTCTTC. It yields the protein CASSEVGGGRNEQFF.